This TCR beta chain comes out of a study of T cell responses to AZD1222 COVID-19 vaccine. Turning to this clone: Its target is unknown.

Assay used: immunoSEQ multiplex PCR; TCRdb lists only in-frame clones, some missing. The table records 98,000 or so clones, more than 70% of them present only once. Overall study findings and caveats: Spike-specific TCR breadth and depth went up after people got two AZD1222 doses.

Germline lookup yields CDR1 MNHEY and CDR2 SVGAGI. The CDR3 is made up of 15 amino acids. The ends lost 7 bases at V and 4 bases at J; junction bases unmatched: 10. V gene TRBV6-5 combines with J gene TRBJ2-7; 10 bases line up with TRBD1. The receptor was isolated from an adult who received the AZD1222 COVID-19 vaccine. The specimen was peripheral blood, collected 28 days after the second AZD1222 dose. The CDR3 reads CASTPRGQGRYEQYF. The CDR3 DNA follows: TGTGCCAGCACCCCCCGGGGACAGGGGAGGTACGAGCAGTACTTC.